This T cell receptor (beta chain) was captured by sequencing in a study of cytotoxic CD8 clonotypes in ibrutinib-treated CLL. Study-wide background: Partial responders around 24, complete 2; about twelve progressed and around 15 stayed in remission by median around 6 years.

A word on this clone: Antigen: not known.

Depths of 1 in 200,000 to 1 in 1 million T cells were the sequencing target. Clones were read by immunoSEQ multiplex PCR, and TCRdb kept only the in-frame ones, dropping some. Counted here are 50,000 to 70,000 clones, approximately 50% occurring once; the ten biggest clones make up approximately 24%. Regarding the study as a whole: Public clonotypes (which were uncommon) either contracted or remained stable on treatment. The clonality went up when patients responded to ibrutinib and dropped back toward baseline at progression.

Germline assignment: CDR1 SGDLS and CDR2 YYNGEE. The CDR3 is 16 amino acids. V was pared by 2 bases and J by 5 bases, with 19 bases between. The sample here was PBMCs, taken at disease progression, from a patient treated with ibrutinib. The gene calls are TRBV9 and TRBJ2-5; D possibly corresponds to TRBD2 (5 bases). This receptor was obtained from a human donor with chronic lymphocytic leukemia. CDR3 bases: TGTGCCAGCAGCGTCTCTACTCGAGCGGACGGGGAGACCCAGTACTTC. Residues: CASSVSTRADGETQYF. The entire variable domain, with the rest obtained from reference TRBV9 and TRBJ2-5, is as follows: DSGVTQTPKHLITATGQRVTLRCSPRSGDLSVYWYQQSLDQGLQFLIQYYNGEERAKGNILERFSAQQFPDLHSELNLSSLELGDSALYFCASSVSTRADGETQYFGPGTRLLVL.